The rows below give T cell receptor beta chains drawn from one sample of a study of shared clonotypes between healthy human individuals. The table came from immunoSEQ multiplex PCR; TCRdb's copy has only in-frame clones and leaves some out. The sample has some 2,100,000 clones, around 95% seen once; the top ten hold roughly 0.13%. Sequences were obtained from naive CD4+ T cells sorted from blood. These receptor sequences come from a man between 18 and 35 years old in good health. The CDR3 runs from the conserved cysteine through the conserved F or W.

v_gene	CDR3aa
TRBV12-5	CASGLVGPSGSYEQYF
TRBV7-9	CASSRGETYNSPLHF
TRBV7-8	CASSGRRTEAFF
TRBV5-6	CASSTWDSNEQFF
TRBV4-1	CASSRVPDSNTEAFF
TRBV29-1	CSVGWGYEQYF
TRBV11-2	CASSSQGSTGELFF
TRBV7-9	CASSPGSRTGVHEQYF
TRBV10-2	CASRDKPNTEAFF
TRBV5-4	CASSYGQGGNEKLFF
TRBV15	CATSRDPPQPQHF
TRBV30	CAWSVAVFNQPQHF
TRBV7-2	CASSLTSGRWYEQYF
TRBV28	CASSPGSGNQPQHF
TRBV15	CATSGDFITGELFF
TRBV7-2	CASSLSNQETQYF
TRBV11-2	CASSLAGGRKEKLFF
TRBV2	CASRGVGAWQPQHF
TRBV5-1	CASSLGGTQVSNYGYTF
TRBV19	CASSTSYLISTGELFF
TRBV10-1	CASSAEGGGSYEQYF
TRBV6-5	CASSFGTSTYNEQFF
TRBV6-6	CASSLMEGYTGELFF
TRBV6-5	CASSYAPTSYEQYF
TRBV20-1	CSASILETQYF
TRBV29-1	CSVPAFQGTGELFF
TRBV11-2	CASSSPGRAYEQYF
TRBV6-5	CASTPDNIPGGYTF
TRBV6-6	CASSYGLPGQGYEQYF
TRBV28	CASSALGQPQHF
TRBV6-1	CASSEQVAGANEKLFF
TRBV9	CASSDGGGARETQYF
TRBV30	CAWGRQTDTQYF
TRBV6-1	CASSGRQGADSPLHF
TRBV9	CASSVGGGRGYTF
TRBV25-1	CASSATSGSTDTQYF
TRBV6-1	CASSAYPAGEAGELFF
TRBV9	CASSFLGGQSSYNEQFF
TRBV7-9	CASSSAMGPGNTIYF
TRBV6-1	CASSAGTGGNYGYTF
TRBV7-9	CASSFGPYNSPLHF
TRBV2	CASIGGTNEKLFF
TRBV11-2	CASSLGWGNTEAFF